This T cell receptor beta chain was captured in a study of blood T cell repertoires in COVID-19 (dated by TCRdb to 2020 to 2021). A note on the overall study: Samples covering the acute and convalescent phases of COVID-19 were provided by collaborators in the United States, Italy and Spain. The sample metadata nearly always contained a de-identified subject ID, COVID-19 status, age in years and sex. Deeply sampled blood TCRbeta repertoires from subjects exposed to, actively infected with, or recovered from COVID-19 were included in the dataset. The repertoires were released in a freely available public database intended as a resource for research on the immune response to SARS-CoV-2. Where available, HLA class I and class II types were taken from metadata supplied by the sample provider and were not determined by assay-based typing. The samples were drawn from the first 160 participants of the ongoing ImmuneRACE study and from 1,254 subjects provided by 6 global collaborators. The material from the prospective study consisted of cDNA or gDNA derived from T cells, B-cell-depleted T cells, or PBMCs. On the study overall, not on this receptor specifically: How much clinical and demographic metadata was included differed by source and by participant, and the metadata was provided uncurated.

V was cut back by 4 bases and J by 4 bases, leaving a gap of 12 bases between them. The cysteine opens and the phenylalanine closes a CDR3 of 14 amino acids. Just the 42-base CDR3 DNA is kept, in frame starting at base 1. Via the germline V gene, CDR1 is KGHDR and CDR2 SFDVKD. The immunoSEQ Assay, a bias-controlled multiplex PCR, was used to amplify TCRbeta CDR3 regions from genomic DNA. Regarding the original processing steps: Nucleated cell counts per sample were estimated from amplification of reference gene primers within the assay. Sequence reads were collapsed and filtered to measure the absolute abundance of every unique TCRbeta CDR3 rearrangement. For each sample, productive Simpson clonality was calculated as the square root of Simpson's diversity index across productive rearrangements. TCRdb took this table from immuneACCESS and kept in-frame rearrangements with V and J called. Such tables lack part of the clones; where checked against another copy, unresolved V genes explain under half of the gap, and the rest is unexplained. For V, J and clone size, that table is used; D and trimming come from the DNA. The sample records approximately 190,000 clones, 65% to 90% of which are singletons. 5% to 6.5% of the sample comes from the top ten.

The collaborating institutions used their own protocols to collect whole blood in K2EDTA tubes. Collaborator samples were shipped for TCRbeta analysis as frozen whole blood, isolated PBMCs, or DNA extracted from either sample type. For this clone: Its recognized antigen is unknown. No much larger clonotype is one base removed from it; base qualities were not supplied.

This clonotype originated in a man older than 75 with acute or convalescent COVID-19. The chain couples TRBV24-1 to TRBJ1-2, with TRBD1 perhaps the D gene, on 5 matching bases. Sequenced: peripheral blood. The CDR3 reads as follows: CATSDQGNAYGYTF. The DNA is as follows: TGTGCCACCAGTGACCAGGGCAACGCCTATGGCTACACCTTC.